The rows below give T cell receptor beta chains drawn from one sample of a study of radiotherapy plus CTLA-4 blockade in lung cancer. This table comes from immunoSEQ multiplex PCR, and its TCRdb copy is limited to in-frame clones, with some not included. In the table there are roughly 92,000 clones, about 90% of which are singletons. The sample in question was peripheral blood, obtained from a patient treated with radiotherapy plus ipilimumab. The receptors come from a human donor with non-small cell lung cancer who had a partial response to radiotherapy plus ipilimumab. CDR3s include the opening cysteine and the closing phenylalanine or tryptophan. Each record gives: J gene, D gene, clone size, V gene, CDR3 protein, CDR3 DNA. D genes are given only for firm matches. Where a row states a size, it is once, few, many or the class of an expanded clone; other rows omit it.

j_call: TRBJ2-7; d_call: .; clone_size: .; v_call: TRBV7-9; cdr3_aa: CASSFSGDRYEQYF; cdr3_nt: TGTGCCAGCAGCTTTTCAGGGGATCGGTACGAGCAGTACTTC
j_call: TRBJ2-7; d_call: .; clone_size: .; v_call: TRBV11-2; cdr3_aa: CASSLEGGQGRHEQYF; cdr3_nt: TGTGCCAGCAGCTTAGAGGGGGGGCAGGGGAGGCACGAGCAGTACTTC
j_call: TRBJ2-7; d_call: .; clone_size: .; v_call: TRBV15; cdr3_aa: CATSRDLPALGYEQYF; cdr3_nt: TGTGCCACCAGCAGAGATCTACCCGCCCTAGGCTACGAGCAGTACTTC
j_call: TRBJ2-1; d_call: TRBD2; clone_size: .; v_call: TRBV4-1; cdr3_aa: CASSQTSGSDEQFF; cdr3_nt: TGCGCCAGCAGCCAGACTAGCGGGAGTGATGAGCAGTTCTTC
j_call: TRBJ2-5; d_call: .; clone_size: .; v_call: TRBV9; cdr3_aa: CASSVARDRGETQYF; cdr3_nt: TGTGCCAGCAGCGTAGCCAGGGATAGGGGAGAGACCCAGTACTTC
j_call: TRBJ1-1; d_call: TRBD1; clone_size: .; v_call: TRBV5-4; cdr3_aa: CASSLRGQGNTEAFF; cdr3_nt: TGTGCCAGCAGCTTGCGGGGACAGGGGAACACTGAAGCTTTCTTT
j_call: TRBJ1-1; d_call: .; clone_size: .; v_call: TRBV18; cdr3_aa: CASSLLAENTEAFF; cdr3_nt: TGTGCCAGCTCACTGTTGGCCGAGAACACTGAAGCTTTCTTT
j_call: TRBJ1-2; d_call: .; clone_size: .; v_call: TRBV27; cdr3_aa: CASSRHLPTDYGYTF; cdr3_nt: TGTGCCAGCAGCCGACACCTCCCAACAGACTATGGCTACACCTTC
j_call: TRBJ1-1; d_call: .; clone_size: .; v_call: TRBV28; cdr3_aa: CASKVGGHTEAFF; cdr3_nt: TGTGCCAGCAAGGTCGGGGGGCATACTGAAGCTTTCTTT
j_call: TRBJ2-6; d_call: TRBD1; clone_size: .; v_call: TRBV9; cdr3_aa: CASSVQGEGANVLTF; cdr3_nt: TGTGCCAGCAGCGTTCAGGGGGAAGGGGCCAACGTCCTGACTTTC
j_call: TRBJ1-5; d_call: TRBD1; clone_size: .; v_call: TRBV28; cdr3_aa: CASSGGTGISQHF; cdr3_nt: TGTGCCAGCAGTGGAGGGACAGGGATTTCCCAGCATTTT
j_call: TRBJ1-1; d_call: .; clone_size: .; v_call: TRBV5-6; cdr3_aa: CASSPRQTMNTEAFF; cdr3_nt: TGTGCCAGCAGCCCCCGACAGACCATGAACACTGAAGCTTTCTTT
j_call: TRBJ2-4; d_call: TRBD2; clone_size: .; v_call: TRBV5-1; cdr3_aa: CASSSSGNIQYF; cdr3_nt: TGCGCCAGCAGCTCTAGCGGAAACATTCAGTACTTC
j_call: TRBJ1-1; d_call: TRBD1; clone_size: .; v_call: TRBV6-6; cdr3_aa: CASSLDRATEAFF; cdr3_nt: TGTGCCAGCAGCTTAGACAGGGCCACTGAAGCTTTCTTT
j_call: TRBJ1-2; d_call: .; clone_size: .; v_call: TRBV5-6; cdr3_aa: CASSLRQALGYGYTF; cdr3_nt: TGTGCCAGCAGCTTGAGGCAGGCCCTGGGCTATGGCTACACCTTC
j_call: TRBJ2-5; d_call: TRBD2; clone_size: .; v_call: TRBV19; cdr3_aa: CASRKAAGLAGVVTETQYF; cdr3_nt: TGTGCCAGTAGAAAGGCCGCGGGACTAGCGGGAGTTGTTACGGAGACCCAGTACTTC
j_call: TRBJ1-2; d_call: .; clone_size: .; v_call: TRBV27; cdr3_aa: CASSLSAQGGNYGYTF; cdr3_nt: TGTGCCAGCAGTTTATCGGCTCAGGGAGGTAACTATGGCTACACCTTC
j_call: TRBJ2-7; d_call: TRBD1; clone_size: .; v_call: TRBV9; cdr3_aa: CASSRDRGEQYF; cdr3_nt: TGTGCCAGCAGCCGGGACAGGGGCGAGCAGTACTTC
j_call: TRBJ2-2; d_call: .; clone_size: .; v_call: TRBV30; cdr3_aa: CAWSRGRNTGELFF; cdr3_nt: TGTGCCTGGAGTCGCGGAAGGAACACCGGGGAGCTGTTTTTT
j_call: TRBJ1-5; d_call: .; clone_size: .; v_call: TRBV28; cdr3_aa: CASSRTGTTYQPQHF; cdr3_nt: TGTGCCAGCAGCCGTACCGGGACAACCTATCAGCCCCAGCATTTT
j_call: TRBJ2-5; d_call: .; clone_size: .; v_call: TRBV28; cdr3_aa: CASSPIADDLESTQETQYF; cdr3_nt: TGTGCCAGCAGTCCTATAGCGGACGATCTAGAATCCACCCAAGAGACCCAGTACTTC
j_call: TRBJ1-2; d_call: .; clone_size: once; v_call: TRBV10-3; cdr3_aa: CAISEPRGQPYGYTF; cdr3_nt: TGTGCCATCAGTGAGCCGAGAGGGCAGCCCTATGGCTACACCTTC
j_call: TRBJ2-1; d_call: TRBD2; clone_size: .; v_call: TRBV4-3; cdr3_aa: CASSQDLRTSVQNEQFF; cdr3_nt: TGCGCCAGCAGCCAAGATCTGAGGACTAGCGTTCAGAATGAGCAGTTCTTC
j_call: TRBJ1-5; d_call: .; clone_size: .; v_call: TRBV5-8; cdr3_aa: CASTHRDTHNQPQHF; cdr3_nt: TGTGCCAGCACCCACCGGGACACCCATAATCAGCCCCAGCATTTT
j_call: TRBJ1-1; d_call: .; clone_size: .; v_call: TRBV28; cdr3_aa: CASRGGLNTEAFF; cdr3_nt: TGTGCCAGCCGGGGGGGCCTGAACACTGAAGCTTTCTTT
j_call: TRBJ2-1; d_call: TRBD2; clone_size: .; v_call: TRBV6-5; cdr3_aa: CASSSLGGSSYNEQFF; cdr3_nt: TGTGCCAGCAGTTCCCTGGGCGGGAGCTCCTACAATGAGCAGTTCTTC
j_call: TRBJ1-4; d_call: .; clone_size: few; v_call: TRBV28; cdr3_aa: CASKRWQGMSEKLFF; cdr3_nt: TGTGCCAGCAAAAGATGGCAGGGAATGTCAGAAAAACTGTTTTTT
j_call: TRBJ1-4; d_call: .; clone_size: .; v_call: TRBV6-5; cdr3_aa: CASSEEAGADILFF; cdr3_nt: TGTGCCAGCAGTGAAGAGGCAGGGGCCGACATACTGTTTTTT
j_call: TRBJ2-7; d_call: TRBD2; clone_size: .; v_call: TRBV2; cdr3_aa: CASNSIGRVHEQYF; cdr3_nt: TGTGCCAGCAATTCTATCGGGAGGGTCCACGAGCAGTACTTC
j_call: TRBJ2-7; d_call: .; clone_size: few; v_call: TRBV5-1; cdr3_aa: CASSLEAGNYEQYF; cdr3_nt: TGCGCCAGCAGCTTGGAGGCAGGGAACTACGAGCAGTACTTC
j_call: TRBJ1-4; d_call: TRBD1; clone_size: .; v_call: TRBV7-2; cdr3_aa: CASSLQGATNEKLFF; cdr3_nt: TGTGCCAGCAGCTTACAGGGGGCGACTAATGAAAAACTGTTTTTT
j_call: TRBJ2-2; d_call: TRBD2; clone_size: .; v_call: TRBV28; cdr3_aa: CASSAPGSGRAFAGELFF; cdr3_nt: TGTGCCAGCAGTGCCCCTGGTAGCGGGAGGGCCTTCGCCGGGGAGCTGTTTTTT
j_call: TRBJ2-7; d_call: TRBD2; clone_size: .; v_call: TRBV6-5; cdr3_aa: CASAGTSSYEQYF; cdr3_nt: TGTGCCAGCGCCGGGACTAGCTCCTACGAGCAGTACTTC
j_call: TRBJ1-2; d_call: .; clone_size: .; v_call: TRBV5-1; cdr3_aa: CASRIGDSKTYGYTF; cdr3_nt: TGCGCCAGCAGAATCGGGGACTCAAAAACCTATGGCTACACCTTC
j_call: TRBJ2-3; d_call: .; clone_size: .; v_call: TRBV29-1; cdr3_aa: CSVEGAGSTDTQYF; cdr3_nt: TGCAGCGTTGAAGGGGCAGGGAGCACAGATACGCAGTATTTT
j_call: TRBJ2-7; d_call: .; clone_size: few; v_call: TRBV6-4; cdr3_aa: CASSGRGSSYEQYF; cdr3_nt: TGTGCCAGCAGTGGCAGGGGTTCGTCCTACGAGCAGTACTTC
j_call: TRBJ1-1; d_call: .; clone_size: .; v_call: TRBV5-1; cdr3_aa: CASSPEGGAYTEAFF; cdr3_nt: TGCGCCAGCAGCCCGGAGGGGGGGGCATACACTGAAGCTTTCTTT
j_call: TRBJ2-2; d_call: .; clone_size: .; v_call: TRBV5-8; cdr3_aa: CASSPQQAANTGELFF; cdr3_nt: TGTGCCAGCAGCCCGCAACAGGCAGCGAACACCGGGGAGCTGTTTTTT
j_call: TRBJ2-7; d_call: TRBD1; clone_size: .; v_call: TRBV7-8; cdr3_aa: CASSFGQGHEQYF; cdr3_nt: TGTGCCAGCAGCTTCGGACAGGGCCACGAGCAGTACTTC
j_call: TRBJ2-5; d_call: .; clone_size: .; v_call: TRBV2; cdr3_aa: CASSEGAETQYF; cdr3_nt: TGTGCCAGCAGTGAAGGTGCGGAGACCCAGTACTTC
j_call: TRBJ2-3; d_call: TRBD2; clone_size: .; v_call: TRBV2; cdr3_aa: CASSRDYPSTDTQYF; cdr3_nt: TGTGCCAGCAGCAGGGACTACCCTAGCACAGATACGCAGTATTTT
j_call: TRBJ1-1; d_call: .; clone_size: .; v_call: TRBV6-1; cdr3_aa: CASRVTGEAFF; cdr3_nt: TGTGCCAGCAGAGTGACGGGTGAAGCTTTCTTT
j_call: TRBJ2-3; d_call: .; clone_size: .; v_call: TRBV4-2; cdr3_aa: CASSQVGSGGTDTQYF; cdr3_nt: TGTGCCAGCAGCCAAGTAGGTTCGGGCGGGACAGATACGCAGTATTTT
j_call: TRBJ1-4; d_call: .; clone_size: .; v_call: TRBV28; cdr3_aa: CASSLAGGSNEKLFF; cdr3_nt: TGTGCCAGCAGTTTAGCGGGGGGGTCTAATGAAAAACTGTTTTTT
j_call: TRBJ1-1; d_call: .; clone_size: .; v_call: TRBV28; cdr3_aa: CASSLGAGGGVKAFF; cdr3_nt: TGTGCCAGCAGTTTGGGGGCGGGGGGTGGTGTGAAAGCTTTCTTT
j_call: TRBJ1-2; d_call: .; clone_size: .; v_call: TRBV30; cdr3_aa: CAWSGGQIQDSNYGYTF; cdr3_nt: TGTGCCTGGAGTGGCGGACAGATACAGGATTCTAACTATGGCTACACCTTC
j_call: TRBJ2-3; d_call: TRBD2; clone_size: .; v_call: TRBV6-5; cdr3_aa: CATKSPTSGYEYF; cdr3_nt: TGTGCCACAAAGTCTCCGACTAGCGGGTATGAGTATTTT
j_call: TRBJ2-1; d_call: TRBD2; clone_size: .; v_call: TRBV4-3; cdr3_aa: CASSQDMSGRTRQKDNEQFF; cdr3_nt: TGCGCCAGCAGCCAAGACATGAGCGGGAGAACCCGACAAAAGGACAATGAGCAGTTCTTC
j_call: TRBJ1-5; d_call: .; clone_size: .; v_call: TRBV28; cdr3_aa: CASTQAGQPQHF; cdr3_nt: TGTGCCAGCACCCAGGCGGGTCAGCCCCAGCATTTT
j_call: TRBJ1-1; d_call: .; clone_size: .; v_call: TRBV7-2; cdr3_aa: CASRTDRNTEAFF; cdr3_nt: TGTGCCAGCAGAACGGACAGAAACACTGAAGCTTTCTTT
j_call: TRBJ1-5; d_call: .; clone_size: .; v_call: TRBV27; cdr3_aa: CASSTLGAALGNQPQHF; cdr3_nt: TGTGCCAGCAGTACCCTAGGGGCAGCGCTGGGCAATCAGCCCCAGCATTTT
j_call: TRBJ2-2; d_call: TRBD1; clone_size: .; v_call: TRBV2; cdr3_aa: CASTLDRHFGELFF; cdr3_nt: TGTGCCAGCACTTTGGACAGGCATTTCGGGGAGCTGTTTTTT
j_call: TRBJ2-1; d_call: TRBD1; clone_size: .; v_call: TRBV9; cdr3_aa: CASSVGGTGVSEQFF; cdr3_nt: TGTGCCAGCAGCGTAGGCGGGACAGGGGTGAGTGAGCAGTTCTTC
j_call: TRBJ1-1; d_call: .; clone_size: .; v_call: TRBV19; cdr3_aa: CASTELGTGVMSTEAFF; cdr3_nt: TGTGCCAGTACAGAACTGGGGACGGGAGTAATGAGCACTGAAGCTTTCTTT
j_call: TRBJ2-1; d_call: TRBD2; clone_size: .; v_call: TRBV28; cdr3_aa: CASSQATFSGRDYNEQFF; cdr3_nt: TGTGCCAGCAGCCAAGCGACATTTAGCGGGAGGGACTACAATGAGCAGTTCTTC
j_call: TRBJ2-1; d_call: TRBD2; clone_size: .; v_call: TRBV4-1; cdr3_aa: CASSQDGGVRNEQFF; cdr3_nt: TGCGCCAGCAGCCAAGATGGGGGGGTCCGGAATGAGCAGTTCTTC
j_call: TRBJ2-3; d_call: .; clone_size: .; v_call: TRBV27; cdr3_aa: CASSLSGRFTDTQYF; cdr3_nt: TGTGCCAGCAGTTTAAGTGGGAGGTTTACAGATACGCAGTATTTT